This TCR beta chain was captured in a study of human T cells and chemical hapten exposure. This clonotype showed up just a few times. Its antigen is not identified. The CDR3 runs 14 residues. Germline lookup yields CDR1 MGHRA and CDR2 YSYEKL. V lost 1 base to trimming and J lost 0 bases, with 7 bases between them. From the RACE reads, TCRdb called clonotypes with MiXCR, one entry per CDR3 protein. This table holds some 42,000 distinct CDR3 sequences, 8.9% found once. As for time point: patch test 2, 6 weeks after DPC sensitization. Treatment of the sample: therapeutic diphenylcyclopropenone sensitization with weekly scalp DPC. Blood collection took place prior to placing each patch test. Alopecia patients, 18 to 70 years old and DPC-suitable, served as donors. Study findings and constraints: TCRs exceeding a frequency of 1 in 1000 stayed unchanged under DPC sensitization.

The sequencing here drew on whole blood, taken in connection with sensitization to the hapten diphenylcyclopropenone (DPC). V gene TRBV4-1 combines with J gene TRBJ2-7, with D maybe TRBD2 (5 bases). The sequence was obtained from a middle-aged woman with alopecia areata. Some clones in this sample may be carry-over from other donors' samples. DNA of the CDR3: TGCGCCAGCAGCCAAGGCGGGTACTCCTACGAGCAGTACTTC. Amino acid sequence: CASSQGGYSYEQYF.